Below, one T cell receptor (beta chain) is given with its context. Its antigen is undetermined. The sample belongs to a study of cytomegalovirus exposure and HLA in healthy donors. This CDR3 region has 15 residues. Germline lookup yields CDR1 KGHSH and CDR2 LQKENI. V lost 3 bases, J lost 3 bases, and 7 bases stayed unmatched. PCR employed 60 Vbeta and 13 Jbeta primers. Libraries were prepared by immunoSEQ multiplex PCR; TCRdb keeps only in-frame clonotypes and omits some of them. The repertoire includes around 110,000 clones, roughly 80% of them detected once, and roughly 1.5% sits in the top ten. Study-wide results and limits: The study recorded 150 to 200 TCR beta chains that were cytomegalovirus-associated.

This clonotype originated in a man between 45 and 60 years old in good health and CMV-seronegative. The chain combines TRBV18 with TRBJ1-1; 7 bases line up with TRBD1. Sequencing was done on a sample of PBMCs. The CDR3 DNA follows: TGTGCCAGCTCACCCCAGACAGGGAGTGACACTGAAGCTTTCTTT. Translation: CASSPQTGSDTEAFF.